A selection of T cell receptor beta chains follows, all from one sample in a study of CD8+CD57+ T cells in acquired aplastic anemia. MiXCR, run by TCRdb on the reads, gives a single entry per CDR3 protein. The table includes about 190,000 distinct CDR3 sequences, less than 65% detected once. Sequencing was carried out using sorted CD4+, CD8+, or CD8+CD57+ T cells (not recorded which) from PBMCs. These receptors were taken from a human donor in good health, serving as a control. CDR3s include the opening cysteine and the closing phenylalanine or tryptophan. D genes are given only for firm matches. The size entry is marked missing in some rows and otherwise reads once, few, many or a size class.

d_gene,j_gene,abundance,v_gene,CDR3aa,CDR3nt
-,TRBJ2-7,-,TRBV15,CATSRRGDPFYEQYF,TGTGCCACCAGCAGGCGCGGGGACCCTTTCTACGAGCAGTACTTC
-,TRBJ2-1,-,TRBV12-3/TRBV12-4,CASSRSSSYNEQPF,TGTGCCAGCAGTAGGTCCTCCTCCTACAATGAGCAGCCCTTC
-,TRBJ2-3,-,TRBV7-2,CASSLAGARGNTDTQYF,TGTGCCAGCAGCTTAGCGGGGGCGCGAGGGAACACAGATACGCAGTATTTT
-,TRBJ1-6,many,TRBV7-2,CASSLYPAVYHSPLHF,TGTGCCAGCAGCTTATACCCGGCAGTTTATCATTCACCCCTCCACTTT
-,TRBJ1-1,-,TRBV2,CASSVSSEAFF,TGTGCCAGCAGTGTGTCTAGTGAAGCTTTCTTT
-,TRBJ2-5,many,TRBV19,CASSIARQVGETQYF,TGTGCCAGTAGTATAGCCCGGCAGGTAGGGGAGACCCAGTACTTC
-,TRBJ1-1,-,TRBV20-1,CSARGSAEAFF,TGCAGTGCTAGGGGAAGCGCTGAAGCTTTCTTT
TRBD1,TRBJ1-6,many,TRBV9,CASSATGVNSPLHF,TGTGCCAGCAGCGCGACAGGGGTTAATTCACCCCTCCACTTT
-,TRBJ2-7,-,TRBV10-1,CASSVPPTSEQYF,TGTGCCAGCAGTGTTCCTCCTACGTCGGAGCAGTACTTC
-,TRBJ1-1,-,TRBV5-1,CASSLLQGGEAFF,TGCGCCAGCAGCTTGCTACAGGGTGGTGAAGCTTTCTTT
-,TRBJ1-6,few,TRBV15,CATSREHSPLHF,TGTGCCACCAGCAGGGAACACTCACCCCTCCACTTT
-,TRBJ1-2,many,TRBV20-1,CSARDRYRRGYTF,TGCAGTGCTAGAGATCGGTACAGGCGGGGCTACACCTTC
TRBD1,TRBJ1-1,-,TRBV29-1,CSVVRDRTNTEAFF,TGCAGCGTTGTTCGGGACAGGACGAACACTGAAGCTTTCTTT
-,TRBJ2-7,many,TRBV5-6,CASSKGRPWGAYEQYF,TGTGCCAGCAGCAAGGGAAGGCCGTGGGGCGCCTACGAGCAGTACTTC
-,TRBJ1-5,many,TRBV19,CASRTSGRGNQPQHF,TGTGCCAGTAGGACATCCGGGAGAGGCAATCAGCCCCAGCATTTT
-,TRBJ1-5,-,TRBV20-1,CSARHGGFQRSRSGSQPQHF,TGCAGTGCTAGACATGGCGGTTTTCAAAGGTCGAGGTCGGGGAGTCAGCCCCAGCATTTT
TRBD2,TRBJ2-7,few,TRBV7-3,CASSQAGGPSYEQYF,TGTGCCAGCAGCCAAGCGGGGGGACCCTCCTACGAGCAGTACTTC
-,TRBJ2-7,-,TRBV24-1,CATSDLGTYEQYF,TGTGCCACCAGTGATTTAGGCACCTACGAGCAGTACTTC
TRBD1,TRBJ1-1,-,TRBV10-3,CAISYSRTGHTEAFF,TGTGCCATCAGTTATAGCCGGACAGGACACACTGAAGCTTTCTTT
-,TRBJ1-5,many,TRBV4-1,CASSQESGGNQPQHF,TGCGCCAGCAGCCAAGAAAGCGGGGGCAATCAGCCCCAGCATTTT
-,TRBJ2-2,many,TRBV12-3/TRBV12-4,CASSLGGPSTGELFF,TGTGCCAGCAGTTTAGGGGGTCCGAGCACCGGGGAGCTGTTTTTT
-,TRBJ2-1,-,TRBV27,CASSREGAYNEQFF,TGTGCCAGCAGCAGGGAAGGGGCCTACAATGAGCAGTTCTTC
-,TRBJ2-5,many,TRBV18,CASSPPGGETQYF,TGTGCCAGCTCACCACCGGGCGGGGAGACCCAGTACTTC
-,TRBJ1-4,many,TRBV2,CASSEGTEKLFF,TGTGCCAGCAGTGAAGGGACGGAAAAACTGTTTTTT
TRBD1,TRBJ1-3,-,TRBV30,CAWAPGQTFSGNTIYF,TGTGCCTGGGCTCCGGGACAGACCTTCTCTGGAAACACCATATATTTT
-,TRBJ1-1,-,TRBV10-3,CAIRGERDSVGAFF,TGTGCCATCAGGGGGGAGCGGGATTCGGTTGGAGCTTTCTTT
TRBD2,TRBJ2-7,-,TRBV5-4,CASSPGTSGGFVSYEQYF,TGTGCCAGCAGCCCCGGGACTAGCGGGGGTTTTGTCTCCTACGAGCAGTACTTC
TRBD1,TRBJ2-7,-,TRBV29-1,CSVTTWTGGLSYEQYF,TGCAGCGTCACCACTTGGACAGGGGGCCTCTCCTACGAGCAGTACTTC
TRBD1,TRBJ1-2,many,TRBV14,CASSQDIQGARGYTF,TGTGCCAGCAGCCAAGATATACAGGGGGCACGGGGCTACACCTTC
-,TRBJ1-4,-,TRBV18,CASSPRDATNEELFF,TGTGCCAGCTCACCACGCGATGCAACTAATGAAGAACTGTTTTTT